This record covers a single TCR beta chain. This sample is drawn from a study of shared clonotypes between healthy human individuals. The repertoire was sequenced with immunoSEQ multiplex PCR; TCRdb's copy has only in-frame clones and lacks some. The sample shows some 700,000 clones, less than 95% of them seen only once. Looked up from germline, CDR1 is MNHEY and CDR2 is SVGAGI. Deletions cut 6 bases from V and 0 bases from J, with 8 bases between. This CDR3 has 14 residues. The source of this sequence is a man younger than 35 in good health. Some clones in this sample may be carry-over from other donors' samples. The genes are TRBV6-5 and TRBJ2-2, with D hard to call. The sequenced material came from memory CD8+ T cells from PBMCs. The subset here: CD45RO+ cells pooled with CCR7-negative TemRA cells. The CDR3 loop is CASSPRPNTGELFF. CDR3 nucleotide sequence: TGTGCCAGCAGCCCGAGACCGAACACCGGGGAGCTGTTTTTT.